Below, one TCR beta chain is given with its context. Its antigen remains unknown. These data originate in a study of PD-1 blockade in mismatch repair-deficient tumors. Study context: Enrolled about 2012-2016, patients had progressing, pretreated mismatch repair-deficient cancers of about a dozen types.

TCR sequencing covered a few patients who responded to pembrolizumab. Whole-study results and caveats: Tumor-resident clones, often absent from pretreatment blood, expanded after pembrolizumab and then contracted.

Germline CDR1 reads MNHEY; CDR2 reads SVGAGI. This CDR3 region has 15 residues. Losses at the gene ends were 6 bases for V and 4 bases for J; bases not matched to a gene: 12. Clones were sequenced by immunoSEQ multiplex PCR, and TCRdb holds only the in-frame ones, with some missing. The table includes approximately 60,000 clones, around 88% detected once. The material was peripheral blood, obtained 52 weeks after starting pembrolizumab. This clonotype originated in an adult with mismatch repair-deficient cancer. The chain couples TRBV6-5 to TRBJ2-7, with TRBD2 identical over 7 bases. DNA for the CDR3: TGTGCCAGCAGCCGAGAGGGGCGGGGGAAGTACGAGCAGTACTTC. Translation: CASSREGRGKYEQYF.